The clone carrying this TCR beta chain was found once. The sample belongs to a study of blood T cell repertoires in COVID-19. Across the whole study: COVID-19 samples collected from the United States, Italy and Spain covered acute and convalescent phases. In each case, the material was cDNA or gDNA derived from T cells, B-cell-depleted T cells, or PBMCs.

The CDR3 totals 16 residues. Germline V gives CDR1 KGHSH, CDR2 LQKENI. J lost 2 bases, V lost 3 bases, and 8 bases had no gene match. A Seattle source enrolled patients during active infection and followed them longitudinally. How the authors handled the data: Reference gene primers were amplified, and this amplification served to estimate nucleated cell counts. Repertoires were generated with immunoSEQ multiplex PCR, while TCRdb's copy carries only in-frame clones and drops some. V and J calls and clone size are those listed in that table; D and trimming were worked out from the DNA. The table has fewer than 700,000 clones, approximately 88% seen once.

The sequence came from a woman between 50 and 59 years old with COVID-19, enrolled during active disease. The source material was peripheral blood. This chain links TRBV18 with TRBJ1-2; 8 bases align to TRBD1. In nucleotides, the CDR3 is TGTGCCAGCTCACCCGGACAGGGTATGCAGAACTATGGCTACACCTTC. Its protein product is CASSPGQGMQNYGYTF.